What follows are 28 T cell receptor beta chains derived from one specimen sequenced in a study of vaccination and CD4 T cells after COVID-19. The Oncomine TCR Beta short-read assay was applied to DNA of cultured CD4+ T cells. TCRdb ran MiXCR on the PCR reads and lists one entry per CDR3 protein. The table lists some 21,000 distinct CDR3 sequences, about 45% of them singletons, with under 6.5% in the top ten. Time point specified: late sampling 161 to 241 days after vaccination in a few convalescent patients. The sample's treatment: approximately 9-day PBMC culture with coronavirus spike peptide pools or control peptides (ViraFEST assay). What these receptors recognize is not known. The starting material was CD4+ T cells from blood, cultured in vitro, obtained about 7 months after SARS-CoV-2 vaccination. Receptors were obtained from a human donor who had recovered from COVID-19.

The J gene is TRBJ2-7, the V gene TRBV7-2; 8 bases are shared with TRBD1. The CDR3 runs 15 residues. Germline assignment: CDR1 SGHTA and CDR2 FQGNSA. J gave up 6 bases and V 6 bases, and 13 bases lay outside the gene matches. CDR3 sequence (DNA): TGTGCCAGCAGTTCTCACGGACAGGGCCTCGTCGAGCAGTACTTC. It specifies CASSSHGQGLVEQYF.

This clonotype was counted only a few times. V is TRBV20-1 and J is TRBJ2-3, with 14 bases aligning to TRBD2. The length of the CDR3 is 19 residues. In germline, CDR1 is DFQATT, CDR2 SNEGSKA (reference sequence). V was clipped by 5 bases and J by 2 bases; unmatched bases: 15. The CDR3: CSAHLLPGLAGVITDTQYF. The DNA of the CDR3 is TGCAGTGCTCATTTACTACCGGGACTAGCGGGAGTCATCACAGATACGCAGTATTTT.

The gene calls are TRBV19 and TRBJ2-6; D not certain. There are 13 residues in the CDR3. The V end was cut by 7 bases, the J end by 2 bases, with 6 bases between. Germline CDR1 and CDR2: LNHDA and SQIVND (reference sequence). CDR3 nucleotides: TGTGCCAGTAAGGAACCTGGGGCCAACGTCCTGACTTTC. This translates into CASKEPGANVLTF.

The chain couples TRBV27 to TRBJ2-3; D may match TRBD1 or TRBD2 (6 bases each). V dropped 2 bases and J dropped 6 bases, with 15 bases sitting between them. This CDR3 has 15 residues. Germline CDR1 MNHEY, CDR2 SMNVEV (reference sequence). Here the CDR3 DNA reads TGTGCCAGCAGTTTAGCTTTCCTAGGGGGGGATACGCAGTATTTT. Residues: CASSLAFLGGDTQYF.

The chain links TRBV6-1 to TRBJ2-1; 9 bases fit TRBD1. The CDR3 sequence is 16 residues long. The V segment lost 6 bases and the J segment 4 bases; nucleotides outside the gene matches: 10. CDR1 MNHNS and CDR2 SASEGT come from the germline V gene. The CDR3 coding sequence is TGTGCCAGCAGCCGTGACGGGACAGGGAGATACAATGAGCAGTTCTTC. It codes for CASSRDGTGRYNEQFF.

The gene calls are TRBV28 and TRBJ2-3, with 13 positions matching TRBD2. The CDR3 length is 15 residues. With 5 bases clipped from V and 7 bases from J, the junction kept 6 bases outside the gene matches. Germline CDR1 is MDHEN and CDR2 is SYDVKM. In DNA form, the CDR3 reads TGTGCCAGCAGTATACTAGCGGGAGGGACTAATACGCAGTATTTT. It specifies CASSILAGGTNTQYF.

The chain carries TRBV10-3 and TRBJ2-7, with a possible D match to TRBD2 (6 bases). The V end lost 0 bases, the J end lost 5 bases, and 17 bases lay between the germline ends. The CDR3 totals 16 residues. Germline-derived CDR1 and CDR2 are ENHRY and SYGVKD. In nucleotides, the CDR3 is TGTGCCATCAGTGAGTCGCCTGGGAGGCGGCATAACGAGCAGTACTTC. As protein: CAISESPGRRHNEQYF.

The chain joins TRBV27 to TRBJ2-1; the D is unclear. CDR1 is MNHEY, CDR2 SMNVEV, per germline (reference sequence). Deletions cut 3 bases from V and 2 bases from J, with 5 bases between. The CDR3 length is 13 residues. Written as DNA, the CDR3 is TGTGCCAGCAGTTTGATCCCCTACAATGAGCAGTTCTTC. It translates to CASSLIPYNEQFF.

The chain couples TRBV12-3 or TRBV12-4 to TRBJ2-3; D remains ambiguous. This CDR3 is 13 amino acids long. Deletions cut 2 bases from V and 1 base from J, with 4 bases between. The CDR3 spells CASSLQGTDTQYF. The CDR3 DNA reads as TGTGCCAGCAGTTTACAGGGCACAGATACGCAGTATTTT.

The chain recombines TRBV29-1 with TRBJ1-2; D is undetermined. V was shortened by 4 bases and J by 8 bases, with 8 bases between the two germline ends. The CDR3 totals 10 residues. Germline values: CDR1 SQVTM, CDR2 ANQGSEA. CDR3 residues: CSVGVGGYTF. In DNA, the CDR3 is TGCAGCGTTGGCGTGGGAGGCTACACCTTC.

In DNA form, the CDR3 reads TGCGCCAGCAGCTTCAGGGGGCGAAATACGCAGTATTTT. Amino acids: CASSFRGRNTQYF. The chain uses TRBV4-1 and TRBJ2-3; 8 bases are a match to TRBD1. V shed 5 bases and J 7 bases; nucleotides not matched to a gene: 5. CDR3 size: 13 residues. Germline CDR1 and CDR2: MGHRA and YSYEKL.

The chain recombines TRBV5-1 with TRBJ2-7; D ambiguous. Trimming took 0 bases from V and 6 from J, leaving 10 bases between them. This CDR3 is built from 13 residues. The V gene's germline CDR1 is SGHRS and CDR2 YFSETQ. The CDR3 coding sequence is TGCGCCAGCAGCTTGGCGGGCCTCAGCGAGCAGTACTTC. Protein product: CASSLAGLSEQYF.

This clonotype was observed a handful of times. V is TRBV20-1 and J is TRBJ1-1, with 7 bases identical to TRBD1. Germline V gene data show CDR1 as DFQATT and CDR2 as SNEGSKA (reference sequence). The CDR3 is made up of 13 amino acids. The ends lost 7 bases at V and 4 bases at J; junction bases unmatched: 9. The DNA of the CDR3 is TGCAGTGTCAACAGGGGTTACTTCACTGAAGCTTTCTTT. Amino acids: CSVNRGYFTEAFF.

This clonotype has just a few counts. The chain has TRBV20-1 and TRBJ2-1; TRBD2 matches at 12 bases. Germline V gene lookup returns CDR1 DFQATT and CDR2 SNEGSKA (reference sequence). V was clipped by 5 bases and J by 4 bases; unmatched bases: 0. The CDR3 spans 13 residues. The CDR3 DNA sequence: TGCAGTGCTCTAGCGGGAGGGTACAATGAGCAGTTCTTC. Translated, it gives CSALAGGYNEQFF.

The rearrangement joins TRBV24-1 to TRBJ2-1, with a possible D match to TRBD2 (7 bases). The CDR3 loop spans 16 amino acids. V was trimmed by 9 bases and J by 8 bases, leaving 25 bases between them. Germline values: CDR1 KGHDR, CDR2 SFDVKD. The CDR3 DNA is TGTGCCACCGGAGGGGGAGAGGGGCGGGGAGGGGATGAGCAGTTCTTC. As protein: CATGGGEGRGGDEQFF.

The J gene is TRBJ2-7, the V gene TRBV10-2; 10 nucleotides match TRBD2. Germline CDR1 WSHSY, CDR2 SAAADI. J gave up 6 bases and V 3 bases, and 8 bases lay outside the gene matches. The CDR3 contains 15 residues. CDR3 region: CASSELASGSGEQYF. As DNA, the CDR3 is TGCGCCAGCAGTGAACTGGCTAGCGGGAGTGGCGAGCAGTACTTC.

There are a few counts of this clonotype. The chain has TRBV20-1 and TRBJ1-1, with D maybe TRBD1 (6 bases). The CDR3 runs to 13 residues. Germline CDR1 reads DFQATT; CDR2 reads SNEGSKA (reference sequence). V lost 0 bases and J lost 3, with 8 bases in between. The CDR3 is CSAREGADTEAFF. Here the CDR3 DNA reads TGCAGTGCTAGAGAGGGGGCGGACACTGAAGCTTTCTTT.

The CDR3 DNA is TGTGCCAGCAGAGGACAGGACTCCGGGGAGCTGTTTTTT. Protein product: CASRGQDSGELFF. J is TRBJ2-2 and V is TRBV4-2; TRBD1 aligns across 7 bases. V lost 6 bases, J lost 6 bases, and 4 bases stayed unmatched. This CDR3 is built from 13 residues. Germline CDR1 and CDR2: LGHNA and YNFKEQ.

The CDR3 DNA is TGTGCCAGCAGCTTATTGGCCGGTAATCAGCCCCAGCATTTT. Its protein product is CASSLLAGNQPQHF. V usage is TRBV7-8 and J usage is TRBJ1-5; D is unresolved. From germline, CDR1 is SGHVS and CDR2 FQNEAQ. V shed 2 bases and J shed 4 bases, with 9 bases lying between them. This CDR3 has 14 residues.

The J gene is TRBJ2-1, the V gene TRBV20-1; D perhaps matches TRBD2 (6 bases). CDR3 length: 14 residues. The V end lost 6 bases, the J end lost 8 bases, and 20 bases lay between the germline ends. Looked up from germline, CDR1 is DFQATT and CDR2 is SNEGSKA (reference sequence). The CDR3, as DNA: TGCAGTGCCGCTACACCCGGTCAGCGGGATGAGCAGTTCTTC. As protein: CSAATPGQRDEQFF.

V and J are TRBV7-3 and TRBJ2-2, with 11 bases lining up with TRBD2. Unmatched junction bases numbered 7, after V lost 6 bases and J lost 7 bases. Germline CDR1 SGHTA, CDR2 FQGTGA. This CDR3 is 15 amino acids long. CDR3 protein: CASSYSGRAFGELFF. The CDR3 DNA is TGTGCCAGCAGTTATAGCGGGAGGGCCTTCGGGGAGCTGTTTTTT.

This sequence joins TRBV6-2 or TRBV6-3 and TRBJ2-1; no reliable D call. From germline, CDR1 is MNHEY and CDR2 SVGEGT. V was trimmed by 4 bases and J by 7 bases, leaving 8 bases between them. The length of the CDR3 is 12 residues. CDR3 amino acids: CASSSRSNEQFF. DNA of the CDR3: TGTGCCAGCAGTTCTAGGTCTAATGAGCAGTTCTTC.

There are a few counts of this clonotype. This chain connects TRBV7-6 to TRBJ2-3; 7 bases agree with TRBD2. V dropped 4 bases and J dropped 3; count of bases not matched to a gene: 4. The CDR3 has 14 amino acids. Germline CDR1 SGHVS, CDR2 FNYEAQ. The CDR3: CASSSRTSTDTQYF. In nucleotides, the CDR3 is TGTGCCAGCAGCTCCAGGACTAGTACAGATACGCAGTATTTT.

The chain is built from TRBV19 and TRBJ1-5; no clear D gene. Germline loops: CDR1 LNHDA, CDR2 SQIVND (reference sequence). CDR3 length equals 14 residues. V lost 2 bases and J lost 5, with 10 bases in between. This chain's CDR3 is CASSISVDDQPQHF. In nucleotides, the CDR3 is TGTGCCAGTAGTATAAGTGTCGATGATCAGCCCCAGCATTTT.

Note on this clonotype: At one of its ends the junction is not consistent with the germline gene, which may arise from a read error. The chain joins TRBV28 to TRBJ1-5; D is perhaps TRBD1 (6 bases). The CDR3 is made up of 15 amino acids. Germline assignment: CDR1 MDHEN and CDR2 SYDVKM. The CDR3 here is CTSSFIKGGHQPQHF. The CDR3 bases are TGTACCAGCAGTTTTATTAAGGGGGGCCATCAGCCCCAGCATTTT.

The chain combines TRBV27 with TRBJ2-1, with 7 nucleotides matching TRBD2. Germline CDR1 and CDR2: MNHEY and SMNVEV (reference sequence). V was clipped by 5 bases and J by 3 bases; unmatched bases: 7. The CDR3 runs to 15 residues. DNA for the CDR3: TGTGCCAGCAGTCCCCTGGGGACTATCTACAATGAGCAGTTCTTC. Translated, it gives CASSPLGTIYNEQFF.

V and J are TRBV20-1 and TRBJ2-5; tentatively, D is TRBD2 (5 bases). The CDR3 runs to 13 residues. V shed 3 bases and J shed 1 base, with 9 bases lying between them. Germline V CDR1 and CDR2: DFQATT, SNEGSKA (reference sequence). In nucleotides, the CDR3 is TGCAGTGCTAGTTCCGGACTCCAAGAGACCCAGTACTTC. It yields the protein CSASSGLQETQYF.

The chain has TRBV5-1 and TRBJ2-7; 7 bases are a match to TRBD1. CDR1 is SGHRS, CDR2 YFSETQ, per germline. The CDR3 covers 14 residues. After removal of 5 bases from V and 6 bases from J, the junction contained 11 bases not matched to a gene. This chain's CDR3 is CASRPWTGPGEQYF. The CDR3 DNA sequence: TGCGCCAGCAGACCTTGGACAGGTCCGGGCGAGCAGTACTTC.